The present TCR beta chain was sequenced within a study of CD8 T cells in Susac syndrome. Trimming pared 4 bases from V and 2 bases from J, leaving 24 bases between. CDR3 size: 18 residues. Germline values: CDR1 SEHNR, CDR2 FQNEAQ (reference sequence). Details on this clonotype: Its antigen is as yet unknown.

General study findings and limits: Individuals included in the TCR sequencing and HLA analysis were acknowledged by the study to be relatively few in number.

Reverse transcription of about 0.5 to 1 ug RNA used random hexamers. Across 54 Vbeta and 13 Jbeta, immunoSEQ multiplex PCR amplified TCR beta CDR3. TCRdb called the immunoSEQ multiplex PCR reads again in MiXCR, with one record for every CDR3 protein. The sample contains about 130,000 distinct CDR3 sequences, around 80% of which appear only once. Sequencing targeted TCR beta in blood CD8+ and CD4+ T cells. The multiple sclerosis controls were treatment-naive patients, and their relapsing-remitting disease was stable or active. Sequencing was performed on CD8+ T cells from PBMCs. The sequence derives from a human donor with multiple sclerosis. V gene TRBV7-9 combines with J gene TRBJ2-7, with D perhaps matching TRBD2 (5 bases). The CDR3 sequence: CASSSPLHNEGAAYEQYF. CDR3 coding DNA: TGTGCCAGCAGCTCCCCTTTGCACAATGAGGGCGCCGCCTACGAGCAGTACTTC.